This is a list of T cell receptor beta chains from one sample in a study of cytomegalovirus exposure and HLA in healthy donors. Generated by immunoSEQ multiplex PCR, the TCRdb table keeps only in-frame clones and is missing some. The sample includes about 100,000 clones, 81% seen only once; the top ten take 4.5% to 5.5%. The material sequenced was PBMCs. Every receptor here comes from a man between 40 and 49 years old in good health and CMV-seropositive. Both conserved end residues are part of each CDR3. The order of the fields is V gene, clone size, D gene, J gene, CDR3 protein, CDR3 DNA. A D gene is named only where the DNA matches it firmly. Rows give clone size only sometimes, using once, few, many, or a class for an expanded clone.

v_gene: TRBV13; abundance: -; d_gene: -; j_gene: TRBJ2-3; CDR3aa: CASSFPSGTDTQYF; CDR3nt: TGTGCCAGCAGCTTCCCTAGCGGCACAGATACGCAGTATTTT
v_gene: TRBV7-9; abundance: few; d_gene: TRBD1; j_gene: TRBJ1-5; CDR3aa: CASSLTGAGDQPQHF; CDR3nt: TGTGCCAGCAGCCTGACAGGGGCCGGTGATCAGCCCCAGCATTTT
v_gene: TRBV7-9; abundance: -; d_gene: TRBD2; j_gene: TRBJ2-3; CDR3aa: CASTGSLFGGASTDTQYF; CDR3nt: TGTGCCAGCACTGGGAGTCTGTTCGGGGGGGCCAGCACAGATACGCAGTATTTT
v_gene: TRBV2; abundance: few; d_gene: TRBD1; j_gene: TRBJ1-6; CDR3aa: CASAGTGASNSPLHF; CDR3nt: TGTGCCTCAGCAGGGACAGGAGCATCTAATTCACCCCTCCACTTT
v_gene: TRBV30; abundance: -; d_gene: -; j_gene: TRBJ2-5; CDR3aa: CAWNVNQETQYF; CDR3nt: TGTGCCTGGAATGTCAACCAAGAGACCCAGTACTTC
v_gene: TRBV5-1; abundance: -; d_gene: -; j_gene: TRBJ1-2; CDR3aa: CASSLDGGDGYTF; CDR3nt: TGCGCCAGCAGCTTGGATGGGGGGGATGGCTACACCTTC
v_gene: TRBV2; abundance: few; d_gene: -; j_gene: TRBJ1-2; CDR3aa: CASSEDNRYGYTF; CDR3nt: TGTGCCAGCAGTGAAGACAACCGCTATGGCTACACCTTC
v_gene: TRBV27; abundance: -; d_gene: TRBD2; j_gene: TRBJ2-1; CDR3aa: CASSPGLAAYNEQFF; CDR3nt: TGTGCCAGCAGTCCCGGACTAGCGGCCTACAATGAGCAGTTCTTC
v_gene: TRBV18; abundance: few; d_gene: -; j_gene: TRBJ2-7; CDR3aa: CASSPPSDRTEQYF; CDR3nt: TGTGCCAGCTCACCACCCAGCGACAGGACCGAGCAGTACTTC
v_gene: TRBV6-1; abundance: -; d_gene: -; j_gene: TRBJ1-1; CDR3aa: CASSVPGRTEAFF; CDR3nt: TGTGCCAGCAGTGTACCTGGGAGGACTGAAGCTTTCTTT
v_gene: TRBV5-5; abundance: once; d_gene: TRBD1; j_gene: TRBJ2-5; CDR3aa: CASSWDRGNQETQYF; CDR3nt: TGTGCCAGCAGCTGGGACAGGGGGAACCAAGAGACCCAGTACTTC
v_gene: TRBV6-1; abundance: -; d_gene: -; j_gene: TRBJ2-2; CDR3aa: CASSSTGTGELFF; CDR3nt: TGTGCCAGCAGTTCTACGGGCACCGGGGAGCTGTTTTTT
v_gene: TRBV5-5; abundance: -; d_gene: TRBD2; j_gene: TRBJ2-7; CDR3aa: CASSLAGVALLEQYF; CDR3nt: TGTGCCAGCAGCTTAGCGGGAGTGGCCTTACTGGAGCAGTACTTC
v_gene: TRBV6-1; abundance: -; d_gene: -; j_gene: TRBJ2-4; CDR3aa: CASRAELAKNSQYF; CDR3nt: TGTGCCAGCAGGGCGGAGCTAGCCAAAAACAGTCAGTACTTC
v_gene: TRBV27; abundance: -; d_gene: -; j_gene: TRBJ2-1; CDR3aa: CASSSSGNEQFF; CDR3nt: TGTGCCAGCAGTTCGAGTGGCAATGAGCAGTTCTTC
v_gene: TRBV11-2; abundance: once; d_gene: TRBD2; j_gene: TRBJ2-3; CDR3aa: CASSSGLAATDTQYF; CDR3nt: TGTGCCAGCAGCTCGGGACTAGCGGCTACAGATACGCAGTATTTT
v_gene: TRBV2; abundance: once; d_gene: -; j_gene: TRBJ1-1; CDR3aa: CASSGDWNTEAFF; CDR3nt: TGTGCCAGCAGCGGGGACTGGAACACTGAAGCTTTCTTT
v_gene: TRBV5-5; abundance: -; d_gene: TRBD1; j_gene: TRBJ2-7; CDR3aa: CASSPPGQGVSGQYF; CDR3nt: TGTGCCAGCAGCCCCCCGGGACAGGGAGTCAGTGGGCAGTACTTC
v_gene: TRBV5-1; abundance: -; d_gene: -; j_gene: TRBJ2-1; CDR3aa: CASSLADTEQFF; CDR3nt: TGCGCCAGCAGCTTGGCGGACACTGAGCAGTTCTTC
v_gene: TRBV10-3; abundance: -; d_gene: -; j_gene: TRBJ2-4; CDR3aa: CASSDGGIQYF; CDR3nt: TGTGCCAGCTCCGATGGAGGCATTCAGTACTTC
v_gene: TRBV5-1; abundance: -; d_gene: -; j_gene: TRBJ1-4; CDR3aa: CASRRQGPTDEKLFF; CDR3nt: TGCGCCAGCAGAAGGCAGGGCCCCACAGATGAAAAACTGTTTTTT
v_gene: TRBV11-2; abundance: -; d_gene: -; j_gene: TRBJ2-1; CDR3aa: CASSLAGSPTYNEQFF; CDR3nt: TGTGCCAGCAGCTTAGCCGGGAGCCCTACCTACAATGAGCAGTTCTTC
v_gene: TRBV6-6; abundance: -; d_gene: TRBD1; j_gene: TRBJ2-2; CDR3aa: CASRPGQDTGELFF; CDR3nt: TGTGCCAGCAGGCCCGGACAGGACACCGGGGAGCTGTTTTTT
v_gene: TRBV5-6; abundance: -; d_gene: TRBD2; j_gene: TRBJ2-1; CDR3aa: CASSFIAGGDNEQFF; CDR3nt: TGTGCCAGCAGCTTTATAGCGGGGGGGGACAATGAGCAGTTCTTC
v_gene: TRBV6-6; abundance: once; d_gene: TRBD1; j_gene: TRBJ1-1; CDR3aa: CASSYAGGTEAFF; CDR3nt: TGTGCCAGCAGTTACGCAGGGGGCACTGAAGCTTTCTTT
v_gene: TRBV13; abundance: -; d_gene: -; j_gene: TRBJ1-1; CDR3aa: CASSLDSVTEAFF; CDR3nt: TGTGCCAGCAGCTTAGATTCGGTCACTGAAGCTTTCTTT
v_gene: TRBV9; abundance: -; d_gene: TRBD1; j_gene: TRBJ1-5; CDR3aa: CASSPQGDNQPQHF; CDR3nt: TGTGCCAGCAGCCCGCAGGGGGACAATCAGCCCCAGCATTTT
v_gene: TRBV27; abundance: -; d_gene: -; j_gene: TRBJ2-5; CDR3aa: CASSRQVLGRETQYF; CDR3nt: TGTGCCAGCAGCCGACAGGTTCTGGGGCGAGAGACCCAGTACTTC
v_gene: TRBV2; abundance: -; d_gene: TRBD1; j_gene: TRBJ1-3; CDR3aa: CASSGTGALVSGNTIYF; CDR3nt: TGTGCCAGCAGTGGGACAGGGGCTTTAGTCTCTGGAAACACCATATATTTT
v_gene: TRBV5-1; abundance: -; d_gene: -; j_gene: TRBJ1-1; CDR3aa: CASSFGQNTEAFF; CDR3nt: TGCGCCAGCAGCTTTGGACAGAACACTGAAGCTTTCTTT
v_gene: TRBV9; abundance: -; d_gene: -; j_gene: TRBJ1-3; CDR3aa: CASSVFGSSGNTIYF; CDR3nt: TGTGCCAGCAGCGTGTTCGGTTCCTCTGGAAACACCATATATTTT
v_gene: TRBV5-1; abundance: -; d_gene: -; j_gene: TRBJ2-3; CDR3aa: CASSFKGSSTDTQYF; CDR3nt: TGCGCCAGCAGCTTCAAAGGGAGTAGCACAGATACGCAGTATTTT
v_gene: TRBV5-1; abundance: -; d_gene: TRBD1; j_gene: TRBJ2-5; CDR3aa: CASSKGTGRQETQYF; CDR3nt: TGCGCCAGCAGCAAAGGGACAGGGAGGCAAGAGACCCAGTACTTC
v_gene: TRBV5-5; abundance: -; d_gene: -; j_gene: TRBJ1-5; CDR3aa: CASSLRGNNQPQHF; CDR3nt: TGTGCCAGCAGCTTGCGGGGTAACAATCAGCCCCAGCATTTT
v_gene: TRBV28; abundance: -; d_gene: -; j_gene: TRBJ1-5; CDR3aa: CASSRPSGNNQPQHF; CDR3nt: TGTGCCAGCAGTAGGCCCTCAGGGAACAATCAGCCCCAGCATTTT
v_gene: TRBV11-3; abundance: -; d_gene: TRBD1; j_gene: TRBJ2-1; CDR3aa: CASSQRDSPYNEQFF; CDR3nt: TGTGCCAGCAGCCAACGGGACAGCCCCTACAATGAGCAGTTCTTC
v_gene: TRBV4-1; abundance: -; d_gene: TRBD2; j_gene: TRBJ2-4; CDR3aa: CASSQDLASGSLAKNIQYF; CDR3nt: TGCGCCAGCAGCCAAGATCTAGCTAGCGGGAGTCTAGCCAAAAACATTCAGTACTTC
v_gene: TRBV5-1; abundance: -; d_gene: -; j_gene: TRBJ2-2; CDR3aa: CASSPGASGTGELFF; CDR3nt: TGCGCCAGCAGCCCAGGGGCTAGCGGCACCGGGGAGCTGTTTTTT
v_gene: TRBV7-9; abundance: -; d_gene: -; j_gene: TRBJ2-1; CDR3aa: CASSLGQGRGNEQFF; CDR3nt: TGTGCCAGCAGCTTGGGGCAGGGGAGAGGCAATGAGCAGTTCTTC
v_gene: TRBV7-3; abundance: -; d_gene: TRBD2; j_gene: TRBJ2-3; CDR3aa: CASSPLAGGLGTQYF; CDR3nt: TGTGCCAGCAGCCCACTGGCGGGGGGGTTAGGTACGCAGTATTTT
v_gene: TRBV4-1; abundance: -; d_gene: TRBD2; j_gene: TRBJ2-1; CDR3aa: CASSLPTSGGAEQFF; CDR3nt: TGCGCCAGCAGCCTTCCGACTAGCGGGGGGGCCGAGCAGTTCTTC
v_gene: TRBV10-2; abundance: -; d_gene: -; j_gene: TRBJ1-3; CDR3aa: CASSESGGRNTIYF; CDR3nt: TGCGCCAGCAGTGAGTCAGGGGGTAGAAACACCATATATTTT
v_gene: TRBV11-2; abundance: -; d_gene: -; j_gene: TRBJ2-2; CDR3aa: CASSPIGGPNTGELFF; CDR3nt: TGTGCCAGCAGCCCCATAGGGGGTCCGAACACCGGGGAGCTGTTTTTT
v_gene: TRBV5-1; abundance: -; d_gene: -; j_gene: TRBJ1-1; CDR3aa: CASSLEGGNTEAFF; CDR3nt: TGCGCCAGCAGCTTGGAAGGGGGGAACACTGAAGCTTTCTTT
v_gene: TRBV19; abundance: -; d_gene: -; j_gene: TRBJ1-1; CDR3aa: CASSLHLTENTEAFF; CDR3nt: TGTGCCAGTAGTCTCCACCTCACAGAGAACACTGAAGCTTTCTTT
v_gene: TRBV7-6; abundance: -; d_gene: TRBD2; j_gene: TRBJ2-1; CDR3aa: CASSQGLAAEQFF; CDR3nt: TGTGCCAGCAGCCAAGGTCTAGCGGCTGAGCAGTTCTTC
v_gene: TRBV19; abundance: -; d_gene: TRBD1; j_gene: TRBJ2-1; CDR3aa: CASSKRQGTYNEQFF; CDR3nt: TGTGCCAGTAGTAAGAGACAGGGTACCTACAATGAGCAGTTCTTC
v_gene: TRBV4-1; abundance: -; d_gene: -; j_gene: TRBJ1-1; CDR3aa: CASSPSFRGNTEAFF; CDR3nt: TGCGCCAGCAGCCCCAGTTTCAGGGGGAACACTGAAGCTTTCTTT
v_gene: TRBV19; abundance: -; d_gene: -; j_gene: TRBJ2-7; CDR3aa: CASRGASRYEQYF; CDR3nt: TGTGCCAGTAGAGGGGCGTCCCGCTACGAGCAGTACTTC
v_gene: TRBV27; abundance: -; d_gene: TRBD2; j_gene: TRBJ2-3; CDR3aa: CASSLSISGDTDTQYF; CDR3nt: TGTGCCAGCAGTTTATCGATTAGCGGGGATACAGATACGCAGTATTTT